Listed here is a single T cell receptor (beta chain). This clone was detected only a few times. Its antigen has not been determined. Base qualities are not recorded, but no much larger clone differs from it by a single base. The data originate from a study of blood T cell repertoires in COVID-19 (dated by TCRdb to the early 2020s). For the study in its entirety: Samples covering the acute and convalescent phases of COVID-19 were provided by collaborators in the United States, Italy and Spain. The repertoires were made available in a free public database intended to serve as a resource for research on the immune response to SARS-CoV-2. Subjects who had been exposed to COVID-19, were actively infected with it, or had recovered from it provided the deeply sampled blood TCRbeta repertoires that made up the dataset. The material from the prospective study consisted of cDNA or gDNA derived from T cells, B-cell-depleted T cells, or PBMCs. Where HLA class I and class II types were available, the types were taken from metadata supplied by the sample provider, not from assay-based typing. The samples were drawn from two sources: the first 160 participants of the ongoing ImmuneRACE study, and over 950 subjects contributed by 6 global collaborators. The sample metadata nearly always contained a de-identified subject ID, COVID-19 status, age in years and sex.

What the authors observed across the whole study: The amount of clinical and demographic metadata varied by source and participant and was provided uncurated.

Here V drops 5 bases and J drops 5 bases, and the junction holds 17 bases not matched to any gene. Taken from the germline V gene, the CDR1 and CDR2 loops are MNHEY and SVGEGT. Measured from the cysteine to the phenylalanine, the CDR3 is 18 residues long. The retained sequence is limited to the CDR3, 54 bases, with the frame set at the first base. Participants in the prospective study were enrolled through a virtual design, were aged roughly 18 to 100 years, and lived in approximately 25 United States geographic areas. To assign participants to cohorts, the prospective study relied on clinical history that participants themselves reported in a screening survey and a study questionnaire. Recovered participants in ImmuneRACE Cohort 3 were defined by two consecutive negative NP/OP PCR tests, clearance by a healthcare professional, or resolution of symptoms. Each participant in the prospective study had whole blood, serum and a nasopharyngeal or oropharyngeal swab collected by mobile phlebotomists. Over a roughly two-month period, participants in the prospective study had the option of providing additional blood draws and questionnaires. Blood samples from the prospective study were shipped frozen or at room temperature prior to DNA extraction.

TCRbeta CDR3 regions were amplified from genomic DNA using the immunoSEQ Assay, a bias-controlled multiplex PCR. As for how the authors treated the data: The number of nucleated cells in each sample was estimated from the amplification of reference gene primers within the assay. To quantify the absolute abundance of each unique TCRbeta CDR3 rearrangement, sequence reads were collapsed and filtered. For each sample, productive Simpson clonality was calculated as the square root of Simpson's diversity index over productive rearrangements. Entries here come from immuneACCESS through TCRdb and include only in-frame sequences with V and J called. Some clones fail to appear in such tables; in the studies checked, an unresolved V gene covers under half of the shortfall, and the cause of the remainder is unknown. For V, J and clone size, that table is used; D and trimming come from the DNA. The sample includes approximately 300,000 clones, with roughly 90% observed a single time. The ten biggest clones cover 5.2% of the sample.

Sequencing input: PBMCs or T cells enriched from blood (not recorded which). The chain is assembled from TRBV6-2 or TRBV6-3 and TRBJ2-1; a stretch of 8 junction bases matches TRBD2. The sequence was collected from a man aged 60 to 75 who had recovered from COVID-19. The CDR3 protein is CASSRSRNLGLADNEQFF. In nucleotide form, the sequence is TGTGCCAGCAGTCGCTCACGAAACTTAGGACTAGCTGACAATGAGCAGTTCTTC.